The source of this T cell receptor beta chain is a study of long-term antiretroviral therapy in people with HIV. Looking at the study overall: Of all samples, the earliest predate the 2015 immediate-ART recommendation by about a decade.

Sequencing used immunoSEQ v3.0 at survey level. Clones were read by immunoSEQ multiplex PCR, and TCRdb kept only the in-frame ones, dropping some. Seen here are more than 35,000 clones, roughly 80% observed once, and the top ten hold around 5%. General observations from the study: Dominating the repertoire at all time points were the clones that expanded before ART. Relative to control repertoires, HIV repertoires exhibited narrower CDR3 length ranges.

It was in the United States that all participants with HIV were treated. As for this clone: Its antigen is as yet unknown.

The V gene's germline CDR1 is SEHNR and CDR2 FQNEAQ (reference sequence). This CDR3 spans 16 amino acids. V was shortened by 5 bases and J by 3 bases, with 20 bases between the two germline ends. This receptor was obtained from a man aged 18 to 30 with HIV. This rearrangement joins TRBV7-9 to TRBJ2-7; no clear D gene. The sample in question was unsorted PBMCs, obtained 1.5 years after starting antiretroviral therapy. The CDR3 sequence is CASSPTLDKPYYEQYF. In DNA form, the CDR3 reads TGTGCCAGCAGCCCAACGCTTGATAAACCGTACTACGAGCAGTACTTC.